These 2 T cell receptor beta chains share one sample of origin, sequenced in a study of blood T cells in healthy people across ages. For the second PCR, which ran for about 7 to 11 cycles, a sample-barcoded 5' primer and a J-beta primer mix were used. TCRdb fed the 5' RACE reads into MiXCR, producing one record per CDR3 protein. The repertoire holds some 930,000 distinct CDR3 sequences, with almost 30% as singletons. These data were also filed under a second study, of T cells of mothers and their children.

Sequenced material: blood. The origin of the receptors is a middle-aged woman in good health.

This clonotype has a count of ten or more. V gene TRBV12-3 or TRBV12-4 combines with J gene TRBJ2-3; possible D gene TRBD2, 6 bases. The CDR3 extends over 14 amino acids. V lost 7 bases and J 5 bases, leaving 16 bases between the germline ends. CDR3 in DNA: TGTGCCAGCATAAAAGTGGGGGAGGAAGATACGCAGTATTTT. Protein sequence: CASIKVGEEDTQYF.

V usage is TRBV5-1 and J usage is TRBJ1-2, with 10 positions matching TRBD1. V gave up 2 bases and J gave up 8 bases; unmatched junction bases: 9. Germline-derived CDR1 and CDR2 are SGHRS and YFSETQ. The CDR3 has 15 amino acids. CDR3 sequence (DNA): TGCGCCAGCAGCTTAGGGAGACAGGGGGCGCGAGGCTACACCTTC. It codes for CASSLGRQGARGYTF.